This T cell receptor beta chain was sequenced in a study of blood T cells in healthy people across ages. Study as a whole: Template switching captured about one barcoded beta molecule per two T cells.

With a J-beta primer mix and a sample-barcoded 5' primer, a second PCR ran about 6 to 11 cycles. In TCRdb, the 5' RACE reads were re-called with MiXCR into one record per CDR3 protein. The data show about 730,000 distinct CDR3 sequences, around 40% seen once. General study results and limits: The study found TCR beta diversity correlated strongly with naive T cell percentage.

Note on this clonotype: Its antigen is not identified.

Isolation recovered at least 6 million PBMCs from every sample. This receptor was identified in a woman aged 60-70 years in good health. Sequenced material: blood.

The CDR3 protein is CASSLDSGLAAYNEQFF. The CDR3 bases are TGTGCCAGCAGCTTAGATTCCGGACTAGCGGCATACAATGAGCAGTTCTTC. V and J are TRBV7-2 and TRBJ2-1; the match to TRBD2 covers 10 bases. Unmatched junction bases numbered 7, after V lost 1 base and J lost 4 bases. The CDR3 has 17 amino acids. Germline V lookup: CDR1 SGHTA, CDR2 FQGNSA.